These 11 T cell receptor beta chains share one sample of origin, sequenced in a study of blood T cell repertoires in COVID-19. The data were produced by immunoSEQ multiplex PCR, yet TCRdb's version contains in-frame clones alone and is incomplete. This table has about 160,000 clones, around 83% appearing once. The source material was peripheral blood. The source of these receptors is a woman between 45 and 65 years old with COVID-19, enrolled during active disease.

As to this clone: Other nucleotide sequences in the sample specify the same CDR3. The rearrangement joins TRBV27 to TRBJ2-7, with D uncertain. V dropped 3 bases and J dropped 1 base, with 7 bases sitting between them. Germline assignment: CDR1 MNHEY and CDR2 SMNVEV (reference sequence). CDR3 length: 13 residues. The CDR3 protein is CASSLGRSYEQYF. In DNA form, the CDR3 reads TGTGCCAGCAGTTTGGGCAGATCCTACGAGCAGTACTTC.

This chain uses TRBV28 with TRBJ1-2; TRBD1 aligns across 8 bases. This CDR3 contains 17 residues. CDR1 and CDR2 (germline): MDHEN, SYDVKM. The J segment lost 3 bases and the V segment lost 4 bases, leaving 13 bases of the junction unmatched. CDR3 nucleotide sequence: TGTGCCAGCAGTTCTAGCGGACTTACAGGGGGGGACTATGGCTACACCTTC. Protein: CASSSSGLTGGDYGYTF.

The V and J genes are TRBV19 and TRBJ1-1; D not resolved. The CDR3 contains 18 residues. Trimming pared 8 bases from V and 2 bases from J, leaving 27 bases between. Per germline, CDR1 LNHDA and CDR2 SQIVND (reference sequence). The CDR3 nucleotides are TGTGCCAGTCTAAGGCCGTATGGGAGAAGTACGCAAAACACTGAAGCTTTCTTT. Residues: CASLRPYGRSTQNTEAFF.

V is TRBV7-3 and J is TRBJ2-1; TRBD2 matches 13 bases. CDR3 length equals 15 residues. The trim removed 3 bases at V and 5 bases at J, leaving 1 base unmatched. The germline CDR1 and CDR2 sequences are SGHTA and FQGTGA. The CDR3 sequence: CASSFGLAGDNEQFF. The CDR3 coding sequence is TGTGCCAGCAGCTTCGGACTAGCGGGGGACAATGAGCAGTTCTTC.

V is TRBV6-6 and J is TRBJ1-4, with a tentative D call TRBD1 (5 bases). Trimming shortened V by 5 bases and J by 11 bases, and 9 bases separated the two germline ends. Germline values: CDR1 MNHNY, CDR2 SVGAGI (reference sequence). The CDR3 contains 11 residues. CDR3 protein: CASSPPGKLFF. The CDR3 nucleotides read TGTGCCAGCAGTCCCCCAGGGAAACTGTTTTTT.

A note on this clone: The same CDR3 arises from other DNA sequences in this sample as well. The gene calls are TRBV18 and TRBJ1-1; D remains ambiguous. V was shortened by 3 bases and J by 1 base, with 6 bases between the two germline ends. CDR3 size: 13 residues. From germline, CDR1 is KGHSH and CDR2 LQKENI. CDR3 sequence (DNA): TGTGCCAGCTCACCTGGGCAGAACACTGAAGCTTTCTTT. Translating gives CASSPGQNTEAFF. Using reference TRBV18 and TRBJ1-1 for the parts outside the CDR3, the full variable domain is NAGVMQNPRHLVRRRGQEARLRCSPMKGHSHVYWYRQLPEEGLKFMVYLQKENIIDESGMPKERFSAEFPKEGPSILRIQQVVRGDSAAYFCASSPGQNTEAFFGQGTRLTVV.

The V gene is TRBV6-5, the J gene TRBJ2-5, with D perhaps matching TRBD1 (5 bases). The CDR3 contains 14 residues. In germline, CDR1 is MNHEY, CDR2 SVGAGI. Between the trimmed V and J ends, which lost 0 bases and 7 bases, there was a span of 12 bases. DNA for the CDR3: TGTGCCAGCAGTTACTCGACAGATGTTGTGACCCAGTACTTC. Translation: CASSYSTDVVTQYF.

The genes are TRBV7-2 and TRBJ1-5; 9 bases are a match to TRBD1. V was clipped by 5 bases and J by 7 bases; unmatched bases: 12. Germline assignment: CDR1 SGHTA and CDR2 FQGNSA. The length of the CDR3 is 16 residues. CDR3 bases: TGTGCCAGCAGCGCCATTGACAGGGGGTACTACCAGCCCCAGCATTTT. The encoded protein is CASSAIDRGYYQPQHF.

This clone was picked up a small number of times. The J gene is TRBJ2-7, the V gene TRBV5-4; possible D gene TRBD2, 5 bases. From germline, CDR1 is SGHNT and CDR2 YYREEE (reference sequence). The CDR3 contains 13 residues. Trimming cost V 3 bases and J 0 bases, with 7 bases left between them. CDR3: CASSSTNSYEQYF. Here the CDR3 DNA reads TGTGCCAGCAGCTCGACTAACTCCTACGAGCAGTACTTC.

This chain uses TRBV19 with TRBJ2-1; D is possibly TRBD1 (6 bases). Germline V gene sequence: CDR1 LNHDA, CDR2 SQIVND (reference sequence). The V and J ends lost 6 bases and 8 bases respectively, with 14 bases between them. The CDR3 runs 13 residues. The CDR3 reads CASRWDKSDEQFF. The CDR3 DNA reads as TGTGCCAGTAGATGGGACAAGTCGGATGAGCAGTTCTTC.

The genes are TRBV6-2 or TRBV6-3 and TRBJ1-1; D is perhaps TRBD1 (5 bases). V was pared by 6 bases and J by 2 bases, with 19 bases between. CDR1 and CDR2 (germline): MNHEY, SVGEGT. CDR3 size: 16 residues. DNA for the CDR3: TGTGCCAGCAGCCACGACCAAGCAGGGTTAAACACTGAAGCTTTCTTT. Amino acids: CASSHDQAGLNTEAFF.